This T cell receptor (beta chain) was retrieved from a study of OX40 agonist ivuxolimab in advanced cancers. The CDR3 has 14 residues. Germline V CDR1 and CDR2: LNHDA, SQIVND (reference sequence). The V and J ends lost 4 bases and 4 bases, in that order; junction bases with no gene match: 4. Sequencing was performed with immunoSEQ multiplex PCR; in TCRdb, only in-frame clones are kept and a portion is missing. The data contain more than 75,000 clones, about nine tenths of them singletons. The source of this sequence is an adult with an advanced solid tumor such as melanoma, head and neck, liver or kidney cancer. Here the sequenced sample was CD4+ or CD8+ T cells sorted from blood, taken in a trial of the OX40 agonist ivuxolimab. The rearrangement links TRBV19 to TRBJ1-5; 7 bases match TRBD1. CDR3: CASSTPGGNQPQHF. The CDR3 DNA is TGTGCCAGTAGTACCCCAGGGGGAAATCAGCCCCAGCATTTT.